One and the same sample provided the 11 T cell receptor beta chains below, sequenced in a study of control samples from healthy donors and cancer patients. The method was immunoSEQ multiplex PCR; TCRdb's version includes in-frame clones alone and lacks a portion of them. The data show 200,000 or so clones, about 90% seen once. The sequenced sample consisted of blood. These receptors were obtained from a man aged 30 to 45 in good health.

The chain recombines TRBV5-1 with TRBJ2-3; D is unresolved. The CDR3 runs 14 residues. Trimming removed 0 bases at V and 5 bases at J, with 10 bases between. Germline CDR1 reads SGHRS; CDR2 reads YFSETQ. Here the CDR3 reads CASSLAMVGDTQYF. The CDR3 bases are TGCGCCAGCAGCTTGGCCATGGTGGGAGATACGCAGTATTTT.

This chain links TRBV20-1 with TRBJ2-3; 9 bases fit TRBD2. CDR1 and CDR2 from the germline V gene are DFQATT and SNEGSKA (reference sequence). Trimming removed 3 bases from V and 1 base from J; junction bases left unmatched: 11. This CDR3 has 17 amino acids. As DNA, the CDR3 is TGCAGTGCTAGTCCCTTGCGGGGGGGCGTTGGCACAGATACGCAGTATTTT. Encoded protein: CSASPLRGGVGTDTQYF.

The V and J genes are TRBV29-1 and TRBJ1-3; D call uncertain. CDR1 is SQVTM, CDR2 ANQGSEA, per germline. There are 14 residues in the CDR3. Trimming removed 3 bases at V and 2 bases at J, with 11 bases between. The CDR3: CSVDHAMAGNTIYF. CDR3 DNA: TGCAGCGTTGACCACGCCATGGCTGGAAACACCATATATTTT.

The sample holds a few counts of this clone. The V call is TRBV29-1, the J call TRBJ1-1; D gene unclear. Germline V gene data show CDR1 as SQVTM and CDR2 as ANQGSEA. V was pared by 8 bases and J by 1 base, with 14 bases between. CDR3 length: 13 residues. CDR3 amino acids: CSIHSGWNTEAFF. Written as DNA, the CDR3 is TGCAGCATCCATTCGGGTTGGAACACTGAAGCTTTCTTT. The variable domain in full, with the rest retrieved from reference TRBV29-1 and TRBJ1-1, is SAVISQKPSRDICQRGTSLTIQCQVDSQVTMMFWYRQQPGQSLTLIATANQGSEATYESGFVIDKFPISRPNLTFSTLTVSNMSPEDSSIYLCSIHSGWNTEAFFGQGTRLTVV.

V and J are TRBV30 and TRBJ1-2; D perhaps matches TRBD1 (5 bases). Trimming removed 2 bases at V and 2 bases at J, with 9 bases between. Germline values: CDR1 GTSNPN, CDR2 SVGIG (reference sequence). The CDR3 is 13 residues long. The CDR3 sequence: CAWSTAGNYGYTF. The CDR3 coding sequence is TGTGCCTGGAGTACGGCAGGGAACTATGGCTACACCTTC. The whole variable domain, filled in from reference TRBV30 and TRBJ1-2, reads SQTIHQWPATLVQPVGSPLSLECTVEGTSNPNLYWYRQAAGRGLQLLFYSVGIGQISSEVPQNLSASRPQDRQFILSSKKLLLSDSGFYLCAWSTAGNYGYTFGSGTRLTVV.

The genes are TRBV5-1 and TRBJ1-6; D possibly corresponds to TRBD1 (6 bases). V was clipped by 0 bases and J by 6 bases, with 10 bases between them. This CDR3 region has 15 residues. Germline V CDR1 and CDR2: SGHRS, YFSETQ. CDR3 nucleotide sequence: TGCGCCAGCAGCTTGGTGGGACAATCTAATTCACCCCTCCACTTT. Translating it yields CASSLVGQSNSPLHF.

This rearrangement joins TRBV2 to TRBJ2-5, with TRBD2 matching 8 bases. The V gene's germline CDR1 is SNHLY and CDR2 FYNNEI. The CDR3 is made up of 12 amino acids. Trimming cost V 10 bases and J 4 bases; bases outside gene matches: 5. DNA for the CDR3: TGTGCCACCGGGGGGGTGGGAGAGACCCAGTACTTC. This sequence encodes CATGGVGETQYF.

The CDR3 DNA reads TGTGCCAGCAGCCCGCGACAGAAAGGAAACACCATATATTTT. Protein product: CASSPRQKGNTIYF. The J gene is TRBJ1-3, the V gene TRBV7-2; D is possibly TRBD1 (5 bases). The germline gives CDR1 SGHTA, CDR2 FQGNSA. CDR3 size: 14 residues. V lost 5 bases and J 4 bases, leaving 12 bases between the germline ends.

The chain recombines TRBV7-6 with TRBJ1-1; D is unresolved. The CDR3 covers 13 residues. Trimming left V 4 bases short and J 4 bases short, with 10 bases between. Germline assignment: CDR1 SGHVS and CDR2 FNYEAQ. The CDR3 region has the DNA TGTGCCAGCAGCTCGCTGGAATCCACTGAAGCTTTCTTT. It codes for CASSSLESTEAFF.

The chain has TRBV6-5 and TRBJ1-1; 8 positions agree with TRBD1. The ends lost 5 bases at V and 1 base at J; junction bases unmatched: 3. CDR1 and CDR2 (germline): MNHEY, SVGAGI. The CDR3 runs 14 residues. The CDR3 loop reads CASSPGTGNTEAFF. The CDR3 DNA reads TGTGCCAGCAGTCCCGGGACAGGGAACACTGAAGCTTTCTTT.

This chain uses TRBV7-3 with TRBJ1-5; the D is unclear. In germline, CDR1 is SGHTA, CDR2 FQGTGA. This CDR3 has 18 amino acids. V was shortened by 2 bases and J by 0 bases, with 17 bases between the two germline ends. CDR3 DNA: TGTGCCAGCAGCTTACGCTCCTTTAAGAGGAATAGCAATCAGCCCCAGCATTTT. It is translated as CASSLRSFKRNSNQPQHF.